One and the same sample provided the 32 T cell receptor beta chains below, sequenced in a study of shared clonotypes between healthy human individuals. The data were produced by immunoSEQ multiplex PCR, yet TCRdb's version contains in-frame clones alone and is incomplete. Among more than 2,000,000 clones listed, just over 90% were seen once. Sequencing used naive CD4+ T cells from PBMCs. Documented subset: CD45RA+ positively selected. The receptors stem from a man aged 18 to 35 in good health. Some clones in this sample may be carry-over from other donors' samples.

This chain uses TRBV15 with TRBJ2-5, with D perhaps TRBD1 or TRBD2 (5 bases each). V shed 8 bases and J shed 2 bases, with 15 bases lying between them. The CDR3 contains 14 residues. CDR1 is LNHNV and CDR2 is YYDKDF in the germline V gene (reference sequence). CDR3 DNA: TGTGCCACCCGAGGGGTAGCTCGGCAAGAGACCCAGTACTTC. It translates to CATRGVARQETQYF.

CDR3 region: CASSAWDRPYNEQFF. Here the CDR3 DNA reads TGTGCCAGTAGTGCCTGGGACAGGCCCTACAATGAGCAGTTCTTC. The chain combines TRBV19 with TRBJ2-1, with 8 bases that match TRBD1. The CDR3 runs 15 residues. The germline CDR1 and CDR2 sequences are LNHDA and SQIVND (reference sequence). V shed 5 bases and J 2 bases; nucleotides not matched to a gene: 5. The variable domain in full, with the rest retrieved from reference TRBV19 and TRBJ2-1, is DGGITQSPKYLFRKEGQNVTLSCEQNLNHDAMYWYRQDPGQGLRLIYYSQIVNDFQKGDIAEGYSVSREKKESFPLTVTSAQKNPTAFYLCASSAWDRPYNEQFFGPGTRLTVL.

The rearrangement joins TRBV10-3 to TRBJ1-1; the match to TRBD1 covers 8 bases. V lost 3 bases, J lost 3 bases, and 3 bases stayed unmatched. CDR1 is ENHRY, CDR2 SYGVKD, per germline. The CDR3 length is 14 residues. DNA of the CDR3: TGTGCCATCAGTGACACAGGGGGAGACACTGAAGCTTTCTTT. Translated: CAISDTGGDTEAFF.

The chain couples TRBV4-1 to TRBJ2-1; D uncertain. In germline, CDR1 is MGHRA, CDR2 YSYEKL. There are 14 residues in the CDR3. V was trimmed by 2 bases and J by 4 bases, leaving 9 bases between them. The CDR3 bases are TGCGCCAGCAGCCAAACCGGCTCGTACAATGAGCAGTTCTTC. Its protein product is CASSQTGSYNEQFF.

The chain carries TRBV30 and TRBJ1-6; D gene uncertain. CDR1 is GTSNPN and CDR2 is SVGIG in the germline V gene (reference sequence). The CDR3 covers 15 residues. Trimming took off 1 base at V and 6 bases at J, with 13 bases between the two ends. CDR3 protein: CAWSGPLLGNSPLHF. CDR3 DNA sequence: TGTGCCTGGAGTGGGCCGCTACTGGGTAATTCACCCCTCCACTTT.

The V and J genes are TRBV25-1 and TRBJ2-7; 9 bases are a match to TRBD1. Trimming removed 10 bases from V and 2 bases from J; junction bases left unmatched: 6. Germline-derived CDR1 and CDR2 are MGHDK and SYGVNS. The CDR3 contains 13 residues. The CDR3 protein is CATNRDRAYEQYF. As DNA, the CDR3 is TGTGCCACCAACCGGGACAGGGCCTACGAGCAGTACTTC.

The DNA for the CDR3 is TGTGCCAGCAGCACGACAGGGACTGAAGCTTTCTTT. As protein: CASSTTGTEAFF. V is TRBV7-3 and J is TRBJ1-1; 7 bases fit TRBD1. Trimming at V came to 5 bases and at J to 5 bases, leaving 2 bases not matched to a gene. CDR1 SGHTA and CDR2 FQGTGA come from the germline V gene. CDR3 length: 12 amino acids.

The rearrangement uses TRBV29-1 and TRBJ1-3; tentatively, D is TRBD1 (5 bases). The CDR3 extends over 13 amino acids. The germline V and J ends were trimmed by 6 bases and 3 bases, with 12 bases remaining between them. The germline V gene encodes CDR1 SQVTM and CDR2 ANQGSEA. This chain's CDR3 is CSVGGVLGNTIYF. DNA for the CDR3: TGCAGCGTCGGAGGGGTTCTTGGAAACACCATATATTTT.

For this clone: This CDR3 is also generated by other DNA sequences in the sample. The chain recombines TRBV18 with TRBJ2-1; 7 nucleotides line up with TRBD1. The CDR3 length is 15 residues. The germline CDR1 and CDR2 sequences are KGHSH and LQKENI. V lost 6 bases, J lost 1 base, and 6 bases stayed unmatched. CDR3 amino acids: CASSRQGGSYNEQFF. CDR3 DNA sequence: TGTGCCAGCTCCCGACAGGGCGGGTCCTACAATGAGCAGTTCTTC. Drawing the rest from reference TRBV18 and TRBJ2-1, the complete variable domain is NAGVMQNPRHLVRRRGQEARLRCSPMKGHSHVYWYRQLPEEGLKFMVYLQKENIIDESGMPKERFSAEFPKEGPSILRIQQVVRGDSAAYFCASSRQGGSYNEQFFGPGTRLTVL.

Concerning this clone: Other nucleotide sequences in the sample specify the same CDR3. The CDR3 protein is CASSIGGPNTGELFF. As DNA, the CDR3 is TGTGCCAGTAGTATCGGAGGTCCGAACACCGGGGAGCTGTTTTTT. The chain uses TRBV19 and TRBJ2-2; TRBD2 is a possible D gene (5 bases). V was clipped by 3 bases and J by 0 bases, with 8 bases between them. This CDR3 region has 15 residues. Germline lookup yields CDR1 LNHDA and CDR2 SQIVND (reference sequence).

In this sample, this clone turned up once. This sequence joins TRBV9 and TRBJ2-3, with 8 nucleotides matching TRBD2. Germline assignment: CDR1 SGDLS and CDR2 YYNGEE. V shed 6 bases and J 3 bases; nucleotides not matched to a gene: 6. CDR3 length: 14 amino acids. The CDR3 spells CASTGTSLTDTQYF. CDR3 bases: TGTGCCAGCACCGGGACTAGTTTGACAGATACGCAGTATTTT.

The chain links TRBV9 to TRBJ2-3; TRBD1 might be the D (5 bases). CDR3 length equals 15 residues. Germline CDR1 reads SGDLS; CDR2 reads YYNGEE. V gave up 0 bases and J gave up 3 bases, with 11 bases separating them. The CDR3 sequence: CASSVVSQGTDTQYF. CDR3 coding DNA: TGTGCCAGCAGCGTAGTCTCTCAGGGAACAGATACGCAGTATTTT.

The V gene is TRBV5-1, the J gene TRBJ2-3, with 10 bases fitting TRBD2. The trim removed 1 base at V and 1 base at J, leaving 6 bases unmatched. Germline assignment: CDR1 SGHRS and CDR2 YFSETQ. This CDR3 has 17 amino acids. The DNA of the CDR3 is TGCGCCAGCAGCTTGAACTTAGGGACTAGCGGCACAGATACGCAGTATTTT. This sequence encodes CASSLNLGTSGTDTQYF.

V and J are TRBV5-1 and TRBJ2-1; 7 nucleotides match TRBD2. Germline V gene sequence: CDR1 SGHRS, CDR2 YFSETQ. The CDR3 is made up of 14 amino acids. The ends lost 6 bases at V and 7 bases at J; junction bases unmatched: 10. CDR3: CASTLSLGGNEQFF. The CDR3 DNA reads TGCGCCAGCACGCTCTCCCTGGGGGGGAATGAGCAGTTCTTC. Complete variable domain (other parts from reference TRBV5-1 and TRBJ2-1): KAGVTQTPRYLIKTRGQQVTLSCSPISGHRSVSWYQQTPGQGLQFLFEYFSETQRNKGNFPGRFSGRQFSNSRSEMNVSTLELGDSALYLCASTLSLGGNEQFFGPGTRLTVL.

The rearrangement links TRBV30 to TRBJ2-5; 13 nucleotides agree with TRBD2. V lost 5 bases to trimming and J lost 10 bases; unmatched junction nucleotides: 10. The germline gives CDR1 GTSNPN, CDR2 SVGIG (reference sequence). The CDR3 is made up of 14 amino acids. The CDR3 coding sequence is TGTGCCTGGCAAAAACCGGGACTAGCGGGAAACCAGTACTTC. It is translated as CAWQKPGLAGNQYF.

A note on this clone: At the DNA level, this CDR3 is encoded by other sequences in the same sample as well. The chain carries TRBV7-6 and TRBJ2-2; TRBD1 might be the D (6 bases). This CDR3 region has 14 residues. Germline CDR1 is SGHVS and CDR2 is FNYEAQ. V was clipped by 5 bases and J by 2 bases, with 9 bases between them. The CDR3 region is CASSLRGNTGELFF. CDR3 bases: TGTGCCAGCAGCCTCAGGGGTAACACCGGGGAGCTGTTTTTT.

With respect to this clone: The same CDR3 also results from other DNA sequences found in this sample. CDR3 coding DNA: TGTGCCAGCTCGCCCCGCCGGACAGATACGCAGTATTTT. This encodes CASSPRRTDTQYF. The rearrangement joins TRBV18 to TRBJ2-3; D gene uncertain. Germline CDR1 and CDR2: KGHSH and LQKENI. The CDR3 consists of 13 residues. V lost 6 bases to trimming and J lost 3 bases, with 10 bases between them.

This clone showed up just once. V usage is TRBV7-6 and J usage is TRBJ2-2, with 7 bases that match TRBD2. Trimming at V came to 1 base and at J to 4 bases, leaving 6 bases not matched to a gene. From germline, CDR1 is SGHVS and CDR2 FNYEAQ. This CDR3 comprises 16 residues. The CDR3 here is CASSLVLRTSTGELFF. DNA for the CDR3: TGTGCCAGCAGCTTAGTTCTGCGGACTAGCACCGGGGAGCTGTTTTTT.

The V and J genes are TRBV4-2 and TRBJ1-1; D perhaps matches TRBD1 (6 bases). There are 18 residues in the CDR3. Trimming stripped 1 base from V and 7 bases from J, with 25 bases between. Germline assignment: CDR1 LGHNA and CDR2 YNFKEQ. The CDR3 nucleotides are TGTGCCAGCAGCCAAGTAAGTCCTCCGGGGGCGAAGGGGAATGAAGCTTTCTTT. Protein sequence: CASSQVSPPGAKGNEAFF.

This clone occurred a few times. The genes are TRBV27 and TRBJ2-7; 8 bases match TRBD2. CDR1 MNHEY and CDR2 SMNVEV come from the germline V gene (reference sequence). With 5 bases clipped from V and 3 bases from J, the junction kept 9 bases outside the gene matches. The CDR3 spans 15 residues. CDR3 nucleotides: TGTGCCAGCAGTCCCGAGCGGGAGACCTACTACGAGCAGTACTTC. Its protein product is CASSPERETYYEQYF.

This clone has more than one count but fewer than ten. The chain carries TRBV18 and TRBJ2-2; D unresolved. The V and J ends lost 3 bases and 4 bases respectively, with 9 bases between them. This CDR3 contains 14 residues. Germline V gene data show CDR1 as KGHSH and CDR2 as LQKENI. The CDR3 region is CASSPSQATGELFF. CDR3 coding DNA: TGTGCCAGCTCACCTAGCCAGGCCACCGGGGAGCTGTTTTTT.

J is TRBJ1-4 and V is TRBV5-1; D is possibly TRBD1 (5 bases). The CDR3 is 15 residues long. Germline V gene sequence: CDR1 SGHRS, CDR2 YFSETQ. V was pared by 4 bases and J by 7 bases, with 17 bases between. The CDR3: CASSVGGRGGEKLFF. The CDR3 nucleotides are TGCGCCAGCAGCGTAGGTGGGCGTGGGGGTGAAAAACTGTTTTTT.

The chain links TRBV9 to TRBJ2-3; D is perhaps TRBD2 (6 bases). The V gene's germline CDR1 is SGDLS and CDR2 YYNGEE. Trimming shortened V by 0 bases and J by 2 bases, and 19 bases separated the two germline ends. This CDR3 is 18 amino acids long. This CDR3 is CASSVAGDARTPTDTQYF. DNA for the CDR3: TGTGCCAGCAGCGTAGCGGGAGACGCTAGAACGCCCACAGATACGCAGTATTTT.

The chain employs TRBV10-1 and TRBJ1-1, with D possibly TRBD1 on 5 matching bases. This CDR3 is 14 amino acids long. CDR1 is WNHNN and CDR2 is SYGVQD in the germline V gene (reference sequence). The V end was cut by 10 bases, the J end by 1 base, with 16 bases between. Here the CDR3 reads CATSNGAANTEAFF. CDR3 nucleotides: TGCGCCACGTCGAATGGGGCGGCGAACACTGAAGCTTTCTTT.

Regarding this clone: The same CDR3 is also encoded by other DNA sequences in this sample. The CDR3, as DNA: TGTGCCAGCAGTAGGACAGGGGGCGCCGGCTATGGCTACACCTTC. This encodes CASSRTGGAGYGYTF. The V gene is TRBV27, the J gene TRBJ1-2; TRBD1 matches at 11 bases. Germline trimming cut 5 bases from V and 4 bases from J; bases unmatched to any gene: 6. Germline lookup yields CDR1 MNHEY and CDR2 SMNVEV (reference sequence). The CDR3 runs 15 residues.

The chain's CDR3 is CASSFSGTSGLGELFF. CDR3 nucleotides: TGTGCCAGCAGTTTTTCCGGGACTAGCGGACTCGGGGAGCTGTTTTTT. J is TRBJ2-2 and V is TRBV2; TRBD2 aligns across 11 bases. Looked up from germline, CDR1 is SNHLY and CDR2 is FYNNEI. The CDR3 consists of 16 residues. Trimming removed 5 bases from V and 7 bases from J; junction bases left unmatched: 9.

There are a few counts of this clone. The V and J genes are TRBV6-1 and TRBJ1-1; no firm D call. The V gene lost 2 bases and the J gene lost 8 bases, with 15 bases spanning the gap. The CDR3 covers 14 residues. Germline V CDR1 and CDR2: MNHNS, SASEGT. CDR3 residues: CASSELPRPLEAFF. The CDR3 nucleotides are TGTGCCAGCAGTGAATTGCCCCGTCCTCTCGAAGCTTTCTTT.

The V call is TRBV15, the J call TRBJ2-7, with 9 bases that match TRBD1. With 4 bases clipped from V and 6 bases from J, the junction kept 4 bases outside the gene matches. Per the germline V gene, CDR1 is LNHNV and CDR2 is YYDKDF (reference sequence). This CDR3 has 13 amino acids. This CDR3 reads CATSKATGGEQYF. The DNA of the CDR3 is TGTGCCACCAGCAAAGCGACAGGGGGCGAGCAGTACTTC.

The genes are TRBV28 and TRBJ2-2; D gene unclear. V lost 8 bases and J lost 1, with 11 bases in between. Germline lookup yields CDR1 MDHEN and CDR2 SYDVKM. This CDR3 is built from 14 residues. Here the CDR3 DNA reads TGTGCCAGCTCGCGATTTAGGAACACCGGGGAGCTGTTTTTT. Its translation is CASSRFRNTGELFF. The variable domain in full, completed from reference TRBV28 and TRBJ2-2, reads DVKVTQSSRYLVKRTGEKVFLECVQDMDHENMFWYRQDPGLGLRLIYFSYDVKMKEKGDIPEGYSVSREKKERFSLILESASTNQTSMYLCASSRFRNTGELFFGEGSRLTVL.

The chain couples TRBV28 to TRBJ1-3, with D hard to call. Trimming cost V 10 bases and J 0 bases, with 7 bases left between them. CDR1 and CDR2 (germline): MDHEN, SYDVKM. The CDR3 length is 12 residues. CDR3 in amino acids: CATDTSGNTIYF. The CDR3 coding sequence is TGTGCCACAGACACCTCTGGAAACACCATATATTTT.

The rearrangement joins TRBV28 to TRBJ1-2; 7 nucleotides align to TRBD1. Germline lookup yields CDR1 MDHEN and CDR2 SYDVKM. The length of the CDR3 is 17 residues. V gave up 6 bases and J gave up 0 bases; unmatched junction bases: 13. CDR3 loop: CASRSRDSATPNYGYTF. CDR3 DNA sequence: TGTGCCAGCAGGTCCCGGGACAGCGCCACACCTAACTATGGCTACACCTTC.

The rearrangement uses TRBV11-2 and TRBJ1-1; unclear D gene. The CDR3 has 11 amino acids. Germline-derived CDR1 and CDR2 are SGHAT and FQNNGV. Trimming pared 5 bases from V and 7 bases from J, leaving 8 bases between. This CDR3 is CASSPYREAFF. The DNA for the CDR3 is TGTGCCAGCAGCCCTTACCGTGAAGCTTTCTTT.